These 21 T cell receptor beta chains share one sample of origin, sequenced in a study of long-term antiretroviral therapy in people with HIV. An immunoSEQ assay, version v3.0, was performed at survey level. TCRdb keeps only in-frame clones here, not all; method: immunoSEQ multiplex PCR. The sample lists tens of thousands of clones; about 95% were seen once. Sample: unsorted PBMCs, taken roughly 6.4 years after starting antiretroviral therapy. The receptors here all came from a man aged 30-40 years with HIV.

This rearrangement joins TRBV29-1 to TRBJ2-5, with a tentative D call TRBD1 (7 bases). Germline V gene sequence: CDR1 SQVTM, CDR2 ANQGSEA. The CDR3 loop spans 13 amino acids. The germline V and J ends were trimmed by 2 bases and 5 bases, with 12 bases remaining between them. The CDR3 DNA sequence: TGCAGCGTTGAAACAGGGGCGGGGGAGACCCAGTACTTC. This translates into CSVETGAGETQYF.

The chain employs TRBV4-3 and TRBJ2-7; D unresolved. V was shortened by 4 bases and J by 6 bases, with 13 bases between the two germline ends. The CDR3 covers 13 residues. From germline, CDR1 is LGHNA and CDR2 YSLEER. The CDR3 loop is CASSRNILGEQYF. The CDR3 coding sequence is TGCGCCAGCAGCCGTAATATCCTAGGCGAGCAGTACTTC.

This rearrangement joins TRBV27 to TRBJ1-5; D call uncertain. Germline CDR1 MNHEY, CDR2 SMNVEV (reference sequence). This CDR3 is 12 amino acids long. The V and J ends lost 4 bases and 7 bases respectively, with 8 bases between them. The CDR3 sequence: CASSSSGQPQHF. The CDR3 bases are TGTGCCAGCAGTTCTAGCGGGCAGCCCCAGCATTTT.

The CDR3: CASSRSLAGVEQYF. The CDR3 coding sequence is TGTGCCAGTAGTCGGTCACTAGCGGGGGTCGAGCAGTACTTC. The chain has TRBV19 and TRBJ2-7; 11 bases are shared with TRBD2. The CDR3 has 14 residues. The V gene's germline CDR1 is LNHDA and CDR2 SQIVND (reference sequence). V lost 5 bases to trimming and J lost 6 bases; unmatched junction nucleotides: 6.

The CDR3 spells CASSPGVKSYNEQFF. CDR3 sequence (DNA): TGTGCCAGCAGTCCAGGGGTTAAGTCCTACAATGAGCAGTTCTTC. The rearrangement links TRBV5-5 to TRBJ2-1; TRBD1 is a possible D gene (6 bases). The CDR3 length is 15 residues. The ends were cut back, 5 bases at V and 1 base at J, with 13 bases in the middle. CDR1 is SGHKS and CDR2 is YYEKEE in the germline V gene (reference sequence).

CDR3 region: CASSQEGGTPREQFF. CDR3 DNA: TGCGCCAGCAGCCAAGAGGGGGGGACCCCTAGGGAGCAGTTCTTC. V gene TRBV4-1 combines with J gene TRBJ2-1; 7 bases are a match to TRBD2. Trimming cost V 0 bases and J 10 bases; bases outside gene matches: 9. CDR1 and CDR2 (germline): MGHRA, YSYEKL. CDR3 size: 15 residues.

The J gene is TRBJ2-3, the V gene TRBV21-1. TRBV21-1 is a pseudogene locus. The length of the CDR3 is 17 residues. The DNA of the CDR3 is TGTGCCAGCAGCCGAACTCGCAGGCGGCATGATTGGGATACGCAGTATTTT. Protein sequence: CASSRTRRRHDWDTQYF.

V gene TRBV6-5 combines with J gene TRBJ1-5; D may be TRBD1 (6 bases). The V gene's germline CDR1 is MNHEY and CDR2 SVGAGI. V was trimmed by 4 bases and J by 4 bases, leaving 11 bases between them. This CDR3 spans 14 amino acids. CDR3 nucleotides: TGTGCCAGCAGTTCGCAAGGGGGGAATCAGCCCCAGCATTTT. This sequence encodes CASSSQGGNQPQHF.

This rearrangement joins TRBV7-9 to TRBJ2-5; D is undetermined. Trimming cost V 1 base and J 1 base, with 7 bases left between them. CDR1 SEHNR and CDR2 FQNEAQ come from the germline V gene (reference sequence). This CDR3 is 14 amino acids long. This CDR3 reads CASSLVTAQETQYF. The DNA of the CDR3 is TGTGCCAGCAGCTTAGTAACCGCCCAAGAGACCCAGTACTTC.

The gene calls are TRBV28 and TRBJ1-4; 7 bases fit TRBD1. The CDR3 consists of 15 residues. From germline, CDR1 is MDHEN and CDR2 SYDVKM. V lost 3 bases, J lost 4 bases, and 5 bases stayed unmatched. DNA for the CDR3: TGTGCCAGCAGTTTCGTGGGACAGAATAATGAAAAACTGTTTTTT. Protein sequence: CASSFVGQNNEKLFF.

This chain connects TRBV18 to TRBJ2-7; D assignment may be TRBD1 or TRBD2 (5 bases each). The germline gives CDR1 KGHSH, CDR2 LQKENI. This CDR3 comprises 13 residues. The ends were cut back, 7 bases at V and 2 bases at J, with 12 bases in the middle. The DNA of the CDR3 is TGTGCCAGCTGCAGGGACCCAGCCTACGAGCAGTACTTC. It specifies CASCRDPAYEQYF.

The chain recombines TRBV6-5 with TRBJ1-5; no clear D. V lost 4 bases and J 3 bases, leaving 7 bases between the germline ends. The CDR3 is made up of 13 amino acids. From germline, CDR1 is MNHEY and CDR2 SVGAGI. CDR3 region: CASSSHTNQPQHF. CDR3 sequence (DNA): TGTGCCAGCAGTTCCCACACCAATCAGCCCCAGCATTTT.

The CDR3 is CASSLRATETYEQYF. CDR3 nucleotide sequence: TGTGCCAGCAGCTTAAGGGCGACGGAGACCTACGAGCAGTACTTC. The V gene is TRBV7-2, the J gene TRBJ2-7; D uncertain. Germline V gene lookup returns CDR1 SGHTA and CDR2 FQGNSA. The ends were cut back, 2 bases at V and 2 bases at J, with 13 bases in the middle. This CDR3 is built from 15 residues.

The gene calls are TRBV28 and TRBJ1-5; possible D gene TRBD1, 6 bases. The ends were cut back, 6 bases at V and 10 bases at J, with 16 bases in the middle. Germline CDR1 reads MDHEN; CDR2 reads SYDVKM. The CDR3 is 13 amino acids. The CDR3 loop reads CASRSQGPGPQHF. The CDR3, as DNA: TGTGCCAGCAGGTCCCAGGGGCCCGGCCCCCAGCATTTT.

The rearrangement links TRBV6-5 to TRBJ1-1; D is uncertain. Germline V CDR1 and CDR2: MNHEY, SVGAGI. This CDR3 region has 15 residues. Trimming took off 3 bases at V and 10 bases at J, with 21 bases between the two ends. The CDR3 DNA sequence: TGTGCCAGCAGTTATTACACAGCCTTGGAGCTGGCAGCTTTCTTT. It specifies CASSYYTALELAAFF.

The rearrangement links TRBV2 to TRBJ2-1; TRBD2 matches at 9 bases. The V gene end was trimmed by 6 bases and the J gene end by 5 bases; junction bases not matched to a gene: 5. The CDR3 length is 14 residues. CDR1 is SNHLY and CDR2 is FYNNEI in the germline V gene. For the CDR3, the DNA is TGTGCCAGCAGCCAGCGGGAGGCTGACAATGAGCAGTTCTTC. Translated: CASSQREADNEQFF.

The chain carries TRBV11-2 and TRBJ2-3, with D tentatively TRBD2 (7 bases). This CDR3 comprises 19 residues. Germline CDR1 reads SGHAT; CDR2 reads FQNNGV. With 1 base removed from V and 0 bases from J, the gap between germline ends came to 20 bases. The CDR3 DNA follows: TGTGCCAGCAGCTTAGCCCCCTGGGGGGGCGGGCCTAGCACAGATACGCAGTATTTT. It is translated as CASSLAPWGGGPSTDTQYF.

The V gene is TRBV2, the J gene TRBJ1-4, with D unresolved. This CDR3 contains 15 residues. Germline V CDR1 and CDR2: SNHLY, FYNNEI. Trimming removed 8 bases from V and 0 bases from J, with 13 bases in between. CDR3 in DNA: TGTGCCAGCTCCACTTCCCGTGCAACTAATGAAAAACTGTTTTTT. Amino acid sequence: CASSTSRATNEKLFF.

The chain couples TRBV7-2 to TRBJ2-3; 9 bases agree with TRBD2. The CDR3 totals 14 residues. Germline CDR1 SGHTA, CDR2 FQGNSA. V trimming: 5 bases; J trimming: 6 bases; junction bases outside the gene matches: 6. The CDR3 is CASSLTAGGDTQYF. CDR3 coding DNA: TGTGCCAGCAGCCTTACCGCGGGAGGGGATACGCAGTATTTT.

This clone was counted once. The rearrangement joins TRBV4-3 to TRBJ2-3; D unclear. The germline V and J ends were trimmed by 1 base and 5 bases, with 4 bases remaining between them. Germline V CDR1 and CDR2: LGHNA, YSLEER. The CDR3 consists of 12 residues. The CDR3 nucleotides are TGCGCCAGCAGCCAAGGGGGAGATACGCAGTATTTT. Protein: CASSQGGDTQYF.

This CDR3 reads CASSSGLAGGPRYEQYF. The CDR3 DNA sequence: TGCGCCAGCAGCTCCGGACTAGCGGGAGGGCCAAGGTACGAGCAGTACTTC. V gene TRBV5-1 combines with J gene TRBJ2-7; 15 nucleotides line up with TRBD2. The germline CDR1 and CDR2 sequences are SGHRS and YFSETQ. Losses at the gene ends were 3 bases for V and 4 bases for J; bases not matched to a gene: 8. The CDR3 spans 17 residues.